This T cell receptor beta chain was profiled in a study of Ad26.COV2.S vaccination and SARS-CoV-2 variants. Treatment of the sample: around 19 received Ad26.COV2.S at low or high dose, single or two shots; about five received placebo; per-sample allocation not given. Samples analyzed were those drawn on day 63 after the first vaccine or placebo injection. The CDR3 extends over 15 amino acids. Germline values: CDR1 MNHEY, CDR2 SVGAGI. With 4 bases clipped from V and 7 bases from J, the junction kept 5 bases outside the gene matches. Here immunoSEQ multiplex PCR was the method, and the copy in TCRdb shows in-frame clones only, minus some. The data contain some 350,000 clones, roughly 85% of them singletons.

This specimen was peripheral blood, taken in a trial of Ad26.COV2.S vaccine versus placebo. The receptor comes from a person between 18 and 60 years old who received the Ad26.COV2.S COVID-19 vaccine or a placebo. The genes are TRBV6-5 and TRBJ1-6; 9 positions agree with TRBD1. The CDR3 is CASSSRTGANSPLHF. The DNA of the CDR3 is TGTGCCAGCAGTTCCAGGACAGGGGCGAATTCACCCCTCCACTTT.